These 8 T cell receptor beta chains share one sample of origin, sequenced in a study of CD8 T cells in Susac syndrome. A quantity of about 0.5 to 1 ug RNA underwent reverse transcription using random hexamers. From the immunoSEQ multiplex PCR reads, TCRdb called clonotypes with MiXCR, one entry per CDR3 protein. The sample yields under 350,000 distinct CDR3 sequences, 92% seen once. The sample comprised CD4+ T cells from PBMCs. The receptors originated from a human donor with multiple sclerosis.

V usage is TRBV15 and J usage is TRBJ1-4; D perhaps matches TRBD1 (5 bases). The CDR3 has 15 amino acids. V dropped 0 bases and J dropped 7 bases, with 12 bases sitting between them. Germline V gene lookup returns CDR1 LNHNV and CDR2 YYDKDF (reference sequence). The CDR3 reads CATSRDGGPSEKLFF. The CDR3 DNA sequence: TGTGCCACCAGCAGAGATGGGGGACCAAGTGAAAAACTGTTTTTT.

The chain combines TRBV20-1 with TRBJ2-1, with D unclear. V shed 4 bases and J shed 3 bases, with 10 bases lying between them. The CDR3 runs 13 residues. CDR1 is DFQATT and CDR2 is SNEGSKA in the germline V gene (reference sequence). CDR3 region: CSAILLVYNEQFF. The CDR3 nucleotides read TGCAGTGCTATCCTCTTAGTCTACAATGAGCAGTTCTTC.

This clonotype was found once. The CDR3 spells CADSREGRSYEQYF. The CDR3 DNA sequence: TGTGCCGACTCCCGGGAGGGCCGTAGTTACGAGCAGTACTTC. This chain links TRBV2 with TRBJ2-7, with 8 bases aligning to TRBD2. CDR3 size: 14 residues. Per the germline V gene, CDR1 is SNHLY and CDR2 is FYNNEI. Trimming cost V 11 bases and J 4 bases; bases outside gene matches: 13. Drawing the rest from reference TRBV2 and TRBJ2-7, the complete variable domain is EPEVTQTPSHQVTQMGQEVILRCVPISNHLYFYWYRQILGQKVEFLVSFYNNEISEKSEIFDDQFSVERPDGSNFTLKIRSTKLEDSAMYFCADSREGRSYEQYFGPGTRLTVT.

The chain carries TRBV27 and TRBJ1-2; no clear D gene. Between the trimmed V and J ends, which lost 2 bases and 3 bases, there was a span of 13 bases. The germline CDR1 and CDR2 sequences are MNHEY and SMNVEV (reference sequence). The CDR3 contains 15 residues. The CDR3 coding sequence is TGTGCCAGCAGTTTAAAGGGCAGAGGAGACTATGGCTACACCTTC. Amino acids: CASSLKGRGDYGYTF.

As DNA, the CDR3 is TGTGCCAGCAGTAGACAGCTGGGTAACACTGAAGCTTTCTTT. This sequence encodes CASSRQLGNTEAFF. The J gene is TRBJ1-1, the V gene TRBV6-5; maybe TRBD1 (5 bases). Germline CDR1 and CDR2: MNHEY and SVGAGI. V gave up 5 bases and J gave up 2 bases, with 12 bases separating them. The CDR3 extends over 14 amino acids.

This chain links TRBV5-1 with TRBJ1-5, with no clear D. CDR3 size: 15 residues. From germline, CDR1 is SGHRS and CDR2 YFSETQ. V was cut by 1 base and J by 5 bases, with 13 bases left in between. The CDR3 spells CASSLFGYSYQPQHF. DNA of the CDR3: TGCGCCAGCAGCTTGTTCGGATACTCCTATCAGCCCCAGCATTTT. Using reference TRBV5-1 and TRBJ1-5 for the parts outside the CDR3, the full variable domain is KAGVTQTPRYLIKTRGQQVTLSCSPISGHRSVSWYQQTPGQGLQFLFEYFSETQRNKGNFPGRFSGRQFSNSRSEMNVSTLELGDSALYLCASSLFGYSYQPQHFGDGTRLSIL.

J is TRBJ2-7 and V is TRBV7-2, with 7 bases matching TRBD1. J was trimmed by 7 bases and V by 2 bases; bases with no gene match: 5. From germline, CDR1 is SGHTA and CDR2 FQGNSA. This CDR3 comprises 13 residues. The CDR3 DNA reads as TGTGCCAGCAGCTTAAATGCAGGGGGAGAGCAGTACTTC. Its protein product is CASSLNAGGEQYF. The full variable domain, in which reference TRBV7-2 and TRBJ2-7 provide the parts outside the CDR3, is GAGVSQSPSNKVTEKGKDVELRCDPISGHTALYWYRQSLGQGLEFLIYFQGNSAPDKSGLPSDRFSAERTGGSVSTLTIQRTQQEDSAVYLCASSLNAGGEQYFGPGTRLTVT.

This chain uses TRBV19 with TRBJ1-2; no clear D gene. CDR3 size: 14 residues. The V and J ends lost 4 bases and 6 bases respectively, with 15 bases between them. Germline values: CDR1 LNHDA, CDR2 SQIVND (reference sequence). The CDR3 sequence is CASSTPAGPDGYTF. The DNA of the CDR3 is TGTGCCAGTAGTACCCCTGCCGGGCCTGATGGCTACACCTTC.